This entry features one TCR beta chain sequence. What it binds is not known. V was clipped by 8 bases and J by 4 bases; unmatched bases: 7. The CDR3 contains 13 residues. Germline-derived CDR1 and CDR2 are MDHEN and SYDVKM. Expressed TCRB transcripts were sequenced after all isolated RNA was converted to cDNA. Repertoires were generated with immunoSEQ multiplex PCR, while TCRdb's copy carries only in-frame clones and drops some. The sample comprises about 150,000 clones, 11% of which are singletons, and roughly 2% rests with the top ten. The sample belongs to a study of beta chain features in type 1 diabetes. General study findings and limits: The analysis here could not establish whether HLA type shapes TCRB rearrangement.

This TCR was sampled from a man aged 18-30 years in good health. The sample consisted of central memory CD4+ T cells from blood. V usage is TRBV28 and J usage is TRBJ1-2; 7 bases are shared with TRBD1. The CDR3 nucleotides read TGTGCCAGCCAGGGGGAGGGGCTCTATGGCTACACCTTC. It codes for CASQGEGLYGYTF.